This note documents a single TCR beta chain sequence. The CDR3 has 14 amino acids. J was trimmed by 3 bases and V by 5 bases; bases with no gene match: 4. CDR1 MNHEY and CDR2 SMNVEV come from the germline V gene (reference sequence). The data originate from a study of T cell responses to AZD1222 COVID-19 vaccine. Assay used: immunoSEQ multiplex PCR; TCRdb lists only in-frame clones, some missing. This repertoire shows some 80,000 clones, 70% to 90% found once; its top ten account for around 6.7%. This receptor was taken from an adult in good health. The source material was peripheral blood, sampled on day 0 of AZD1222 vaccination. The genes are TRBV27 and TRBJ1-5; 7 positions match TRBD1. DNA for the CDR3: TGTGCCAGCAGTCGACAGGGACCCAATCAGCCCCAGCATTTT. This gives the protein CASSRQGPNQPQHF.